Presented here are 10 T cell receptor beta chains from one specimen sequenced in a study of CD8 T cells in Susac syndrome. About 0.5 to 1 ug RNA was reverse transcribed with random hexamers. TCRdb re-called the immunoSEQ multiplex PCR reads with MiXCR, one entry per CDR3 protein. The top ten clones hold more than 0.2% of a sample with 100,000 to 150,000 distinct CDR3 sequences, around 94% of them seen once. The sequencing input was CD8+ T cells from PBMCs. The receptors originated from a human donor with Susac syndrome.

The chain uses TRBV20-1 and TRBJ1-2, with D possibly being TRBD1 (5 bases). The V gene lost 3 bases and the J gene lost 4 bases, with 12 bases spanning the gap. This CDR3 has 13 amino acids. The germline V gene has CDR1 DFQATT and CDR2 SNEGSKA (reference sequence). CDR3 in amino acids: CSASDDSPYGYTF. Written as DNA, the CDR3 is TGCAGTGCTAGTGACGACAGCCCCTATGGCTACACCTTC.

V gene TRBV12-3 or TRBV12-4 combines with J gene TRBJ2-3; 10 nucleotides line up with TRBD2. V shed 3 bases, J shed 6 bases, and the junction held 6 bases outside the gene matches. The CDR3 consists of 15 residues. The CDR3 DNA follows: TGTGCCAGCAGTTTGGGACTAGCGCCCCCGGATACGCAGTATTTT. As protein: CASSLGLAPPDTQYF.

The chain combines TRBV28 with TRBJ1-1, with 8 bases lining up with TRBD1. V shed 5 bases and J 1 base; nucleotides not matched to a gene: 6. The germline gives CDR1 MDHEN, CDR2 SYDVKM. The CDR3 runs 15 residues. CDR3 in DNA: TGTGCCAGCAGTCCATGGGACAGGACGAACACTGAAGCTTTCTTT. Its translation is CASSPWDRTNTEAFF.

The CDR3 here is CASSSSEYNEQFF. DNA for the CDR3: TGTGCCAGCAGCTCTAGCGAGTACAATGAGCAGTTCTTC. The chain links TRBV12-3 or TRBV12-4 to TRBJ2-1, with D tentatively TRBD2 (6 bases). CDR3 length: 13 amino acids. The V and J ends lost 6 bases and 4 bases respectively, with 10 bases between them.

This chain links TRBV4-3 with TRBJ1-2, with no clear D. The CDR3 length is 11 residues. Germline lookup yields CDR1 LGHNA and CDR2 YSLEER. V was clipped by 5 bases and J by 3 bases, with 4 bases between them. The CDR3 DNA reads TGCGCCAGCAGCGACTACTATGGCTACACCTTC. Translating gives CASSDYYGYTF.

The gene calls are TRBV4-1 and TRBJ2-7; D is possibly TRBD2 (5 bases). Looked up from germline, CDR1 is MGHRA and CDR2 is YSYEKL. The CDR3 consists of 13 residues. Deletions cut 1 base from V and 6 bases from J, with 10 bases between. The CDR3 loop reads CASSQGGLFEQYF. For the CDR3, the DNA is TGCGCCAGCAGCCAAGGAGGACTGTTCGAGCAGTACTTC.

V gene TRBV7-6 combines with J gene TRBJ2-5, with D unclear. This CDR3 is built from 13 residues. V lost 5 bases, J lost 4 bases, and 11 bases lay in between. CDR1 and CDR2 from the germline V gene are SGHVS and FNYEAQ. The CDR3 sequence is CASSDRSGETQYF. The CDR3 DNA is TGTGCCAGCAGCGATAGGTCGGGAGAGACCCAGTACTTC.

The V gene is TRBV29-1, the J gene TRBJ1-1; unclear D gene. The CDR3 is made up of 13 amino acids. CDR1 and CDR2 from the germline V gene are SQVTM and ANQGSEA. CDR3 DNA sequence: TGCAACGCCCGTGAGGGAACTGGCACTGAAGCTTTCTTT. As protein: CNAREGTGTEAFF.

The chain joins TRBV20-1 to TRBJ1-2; perhaps TRBD1 as D (6 bases). The CDR3 covers 14 residues. V lost 6 bases and J 7 bases, leaving 21 bases between the germline ends. Germline-derived CDR1 and CDR2 are DFQATT and SNEGSKA (reference sequence). The DNA of the CDR3 is TGCAGTGCGGTGGAGGGGGTGGATCACGGTGGCTACACCTTC. Its protein product is CSAVEGVDHGGYTF.

This clonotype was recorded a few times. V and J are TRBV20-1 and TRBJ2-1, with 11 bases identical to TRBD2. The germline V gene has CDR1 DFQATT and CDR2 SNEGSKA (reference sequence). Germline trimming cut 3 bases from V and 7 bases from J; bases unmatched to any gene: 5. The CDR3 contains 14 residues. The CDR3 DNA reads TGCAGTGCTAGTCTAGCGGGAGGAAGTAATGAGCAGTTCTTC. It specifies CSASLAGGSNEQFF.